This entry lists 30 T cell receptor beta chains sequenced from one sample in a study of radiotherapy plus CTLA-4 blockade in lung cancer. Assay: immunoSEQ multiplex PCR; the TCRdb copy retains only in-frame clones and omits some. The sample contains 40,000 to 45,000 clones, 75% of which appear only once. Sequences were derived from peripheral blood, sampled from a patient treated with radiotherapy plus ipilimumab. The receptors come from a human donor with non-small cell lung cancer who had stable disease on radiotherapy plus ipilimumab.

This clone has only a few counts. The chain joins TRBV19 to TRBJ1-1; D unclear. Trimming took 4 bases from V and 1 from J, leaving 10 bases between them. The CDR3 contains 14 residues. CDR1 is LNHDA and CDR2 is SQIVND in the germline V gene (reference sequence). The CDR3 nucleotides are TGTGCCAGTAGTACCCAGGTGGGGAACACTGAAGCTTTCTTT. Protein: CASSTQVGNTEAFF.

The chain is built from TRBV6-6 and TRBJ2-5; 9 positions agree with TRBD1. CDR3 size: 14 residues. J gave up 11 bases and V 8 bases, and 15 bases lay outside the gene matches. Germline CDR1 and CDR2: MNHNY and SVGAGI (reference sequence). In DNA form, the CDR3 reads TGTGCCAGCCGCCCCGGGACAGGGACCGTCCCTCAGTACTTC. Protein: CASRPGTGTVPQYF.

V usage is TRBV15 and J usage is TRBJ2-3, with a weak D call TRBD2 (7 bases). Trimming removed 8 bases at V and 0 bases at J, with 9 bases between. From germline, CDR1 is LNHNV and CDR2 YYDKDF (reference sequence). The CDR3 runs to 13 residues. CDR3 residues: CATGRGSTDTQYF. The CDR3 nucleotides are TGTGCCACCGGGAGGGGGAGCACAGATACGCAGTATTTT.

This clone has a single count. The chain carries TRBV18 and TRBJ2-7, with 11 nucleotides matching TRBD1. Germline values: CDR1 KGHSH, CDR2 LQKENI. This CDR3 has 15 amino acids. V was pared by 2 bases and J by 2 bases, with 2 bases of the junction left unmatched. The CDR3 is CASSPGQGATYEQYF. CDR3 in DNA: TGTGCCAGCTCACCAGGACAGGGGGCTACCTACGAGCAGTACTTC.

The chain carries TRBV30 and TRBJ2-1; perhaps TRBD2 as D (5 bases). CDR3 length: 16 residues. The V gene lost 0 bases and the J gene lost 2 bases, with 14 bases spanning the gap. The germline gives CDR1 GTSNPN, CDR2 SVGIG (reference sequence). CDR3 sequence reads: CAWSVGGQKAYNEQFF. CDR3 DNA sequence: TGTGCCTGGAGTGTCGGCGGGCAAAAGGCCTACAATGAGCAGTTCTTC. The entire variable domain, with the rest obtained from reference TRBV30 and TRBJ2-1, is as follows: SQTIHQWPATLVQPVGSPLSLECTVEGTSNPNLYWYRQAAGRGLQLLFYSVGIGQISSEVPQNLSASRPQDRQFILSSKKLLLSDSGFYLCAWSVGGQKAYNEQFFGPGTRLTVL.

This clone was counted many times. The chain couples TRBV6-5 to TRBJ2-7; D is unclear. V was trimmed by 0 bases and J by 4 bases, leaving 10 bases between them. CDR3 length: 14 amino acids. Looked up from germline, CDR1 is MNHEY and CDR2 is SVGAGI. The CDR3 is CASSYSRGRYEQYF. Here the CDR3 DNA reads TGTGCCAGCAGTTACTCTAGAGGCCGGTACGAGCAGTACTTC.

There are a few counts of this clone. V usage is TRBV27 and J usage is TRBJ2-6, with TRBD1 matching 7 bases. The CDR3 sequence is 17 residues long. Trimming at V came to 6 bases and at J to 2 bases, leaving 10 bases not matched to a gene. Germline CDR1 is MNHEY and CDR2 is SMNVEV (reference sequence). CDR3 protein: CASRSGGYGAGANVLTF. The CDR3 DNA reads as TGTGCCAGCAGGTCAGGGGGTTATGGCGCTGGGGCCAACGTCCTGACTTTC.

This rearrangement joins TRBV5-1 to TRBJ2-1; 7 nucleotides line up with TRBD2. Per germline, CDR1 SGHRS and CDR2 YFSETQ. After removal of 2 bases from V and 7 bases from J, the junction contained 3 bases not matched to a gene. This CDR3 comprises 13 residues. CDR3 protein: CASSFGGVNEQFF. CDR3 nucleotides: TGCGCCAGCAGCTTTGGGGGGGTTAATGAGCAGTTCTTC.

This clone was counted only a few times. The CDR3 reads CASSRGPGQGFNYEQYF. The CDR3 nucleotides read TGCGCCAGCAGCCGAGGACCGGGACAGGGATTTAACTACGAGCAGTACTTC. The chain recombines TRBV4-1 with TRBJ2-7; 9 bases are a match to TRBD1. Germline assignment: CDR1 MGHRA and CDR2 YSYEKL. This CDR3 spans 17 amino acids. Unmatched junction bases numbered 13, after V lost 4 bases and J lost 3 bases.

This clone rates as medium-sized (0.01 to 0.1%). The chain links TRBV6-6 to TRBJ2-7, with TRBD1 as a possible D gene (5 bases). Germline-derived CDR1 and CDR2 are MNHNY and SVGAGI (reference sequence). The ends were cut back, 7 bases at V and 7 bases at J, with 11 bases in the middle. This CDR3 is 11 amino acids long. The CDR3, as DNA: TGTGCCAGCACCCAGGGTAGGGAGCAGTACTTC. This gives the protein CASTQGREQYF.

V is TRBV27 and J is TRBJ2-7; tentatively, D is TRBD2 (7 bases). The V gene's germline CDR1 is MNHEY and CDR2 SMNVEV (reference sequence). The CDR3 is 15 residues long. Trimming took 6 bases from V and 0 from J, leaving 15 bases between them. Written as DNA, the CDR3 is TGTGCCAGCAGGGGGGCCGGGGAGGGCTCCTACGAGCAGTACTTC. It encodes CASRGAGEGSYEQYF.

In its sample, this clone was seen once. The V call is TRBV7-2, the J call TRBJ1-1, with D possibly matching TRBD1 (5 bases). The CDR3 is made up of 14 amino acids. The V end lost 1 base, the J end lost 1 base, and 7 bases lay between the germline ends. Germline CDR1 reads SGHTA; CDR2 reads FQGNSA. The CDR3 loop is CASSLDTGNTEAFF. In DNA, the CDR3 is TGTGCCAGCAGCTTAGACACAGGGAACACTGAAGCTTTCTTT. The whole variable domain, remainder taken from reference TRBV7-2 and TRBJ1-1, is GAGVSQSPSNKVTEKGKDVELRCDPISGHTALYWYRQSLGQGLEFLIYFQGNSAPDKSGLPSDRFSAERTGGSVSTLTIQRTQQEDSAVYLCASSLDTGNTEAFFGQGTRLTVV.

The genes are TRBV5-1 and TRBJ1-1, with D possibly being TRBD1 (5 bases). V was pared by 5 bases and J by 5 bases, with 16 bases between. Germline assignment: CDR1 SGHRS and CDR2 YFSETQ. This CDR3 is 14 amino acids long. CDR3 protein: CASSLNGGWTEAFF. The CDR3 coding sequence is TGCGCCAGCAGTCTGAATGGGGGGTGGACTGAAGCTTTCTTT.

CDR3 amino acids: CASSWGDPKRETQYF. The CDR3 region has the DNA TGTGCCAGCAGCTGGGGGGACCCTAAGAGGGAGACCCAGTACTTC. V gene TRBV5-6 combines with J gene TRBJ2-5, with a weak D call TRBD2 (6 bases). V was trimmed by 3 bases and J by 5 bases, leaving 17 bases between them. This CDR3 comprises 15 residues. Germline-derived CDR1 and CDR2 are SGHDT and YYEEEE.

The chain recombines TRBV30 with TRBJ2-7, with 8 positions matching TRBD1. The germline V gene has CDR1 GTSNPN and CDR2 SVGIG (reference sequence). V lost 4 bases, J lost 4 bases, and 12 bases stayed unmatched. This CDR3 contains 15 residues. This chain's CDR3 is CAWKVGQGASYEQYF. CDR3 coding DNA: TGTGCCTGGAAAGTTGGCCAGGGGGCGTCTTACGAGCAGTACTTC.

The V and J genes are TRBV29-1 and TRBJ2-3; TRBD1 might be the D (6 bases). This CDR3 region has 14 residues. V lost 5 bases and J 1 base, leaving 13 bases between the germline ends. Germline CDR1 and CDR2: SQVTM and ANQGSEA. CDR3 region: CSVPQGSGTDTQYF. The CDR3 DNA reads as TGCAGCGTTCCCCAGGGGTCTGGCACAGATACGCAGTATTTT.

The rearrangement joins TRBV7-2 to TRBJ2-2, with 7 nucleotides matching TRBD2. This CDR3 is built from 15 residues. Germline V gene sequence: CDR1 SGHTA, CDR2 FQGNSA. Germline trimming cut 5 bases from V and 1 base from J; bases unmatched to any gene: 4. The CDR3 coding sequence is TGTGCCAGCAGCCCGGCGGGAGAGAACACCGGGGAGCTGTTTTTT. It is translated as CASSPAGENTGELFF.

The CDR3 reads CASRRQANEQFF. The CDR3 DNA sequence: TGTGCCAGCAGACGGCAGGCGAATGAGCAGTTCTTC. The chain has TRBV11-3 and TRBJ2-1; D is uncertain. Trimming cost V 6 bases and J 7 bases, with 10 bases left between them. The germline CDR1 and CDR2 sequences are SGHNT and YENEEA. The CDR3 spans 12 residues.

V usage is TRBV15 and J usage is TRBJ1-5; 12 bases are shared with TRBD1. Germline V lookup: CDR1 LNHNV, CDR2 YYDKDF (reference sequence). Trimming removed 4 bases from V and 5 bases from J; junction bases left unmatched: 3. This CDR3 contains 15 residues. The CDR3 region is CATSKGTGGDQPQHF. CDR3 DNA: TGTGCCACCAGCAAGGGGACAGGGGGCGATCAGCCCCAGCATTTT. The full variable domain, its missing parts supplied by reference TRBV15 and TRBJ1-5, is DAMVIQNPRYQVTQFGKPVTLSCSQTLNHNVMYWYQQKSSQAPKLLFHYYDKDFNNEADTPDNFQSRRPNTSFCFLDIRSPGLGDTAMYLCATSKGTGGDQPQHFGDGTRLSIL.

This chain joins TRBV7-9 and TRBJ2-7, with 9 bases identical to TRBD1. The CDR3 runs to 14 residues. With V trimmed by 4 bases and J by 7 bases, 8 bases remained unmatched. The germline V gene has CDR1 SEHNR and CDR2 FQNEAQ (reference sequence). CDR3 DNA: TGTGCCAGCAGCTCGGGACAGGGAATATATGAGCAGTACTTC. This sequence encodes CASSSGQGIYEQYF.

The chain carries TRBV18 and TRBJ2-5, with 11 bases that match TRBD1. The J segment lost 5 bases and the V segment lost 3 bases, leaving 5 bases of the junction unmatched. Per the germline V gene, CDR1 is KGHSH and CDR2 is LQKENI. The CDR3 is made up of 15 amino acids. CDR3 amino acids: CASSPGTGGMETQYF. Here the CDR3 DNA reads TGTGCCAGCTCACCCGGGACAGGGGGTATGGAGACCCAGTACTTC.

The chain is built from TRBV7-9 and TRBJ2-3, with D possibly matching TRBD1 (6 bases). The V end was cut by 4 bases, the J end by 5 bases, with 19 bases between. The V gene's germline CDR1 is SEHNR and CDR2 FQNEAQ (reference sequence). The CDR3 covers 16 residues. CDR3 residues: CASSSYRVQTGDTQYF. CDR3 in DNA: TGTGCCAGCAGCTCCTACAGGGTCCAAACAGGAGATACGCAGTATTTT.

This clone came up once. V gene TRBV7-9 combines with J gene TRBJ1-6, with TRBD1 identical over 9 bases. The CDR3 runs 16 residues. Germline-derived CDR1 and CDR2 are SEHNR and FQNEAQ (reference sequence). The V and J ends lost 2 bases and 6 bases, in that order; junction bases with no gene match: 5. The chain's CDR3 is CASSLTDRGSNSPLHF. The CDR3 nucleotides read TGTGCCAGCAGCTTAACGGACAGGGGTAGTAATTCACCCCTCCACTTT.

J is TRBJ2-6 and V is TRBV2; D call uncertain. This CDR3 region has 15 residues. Trimming pared 6 bases from V and 2 bases from J, leaving 11 bases between. Germline CDR1 SNHLY, CDR2 FYNNEI. In nucleotides, the CDR3 is TGTGCCAGCAGCTATATGCTAGCTGGGGCCAACGTCCTGACTTTC. Translation: CASSYMLAGANVLTF.

This clone was observed at least ten times. The gene calls are TRBV6-5 and TRBJ1-1; TRBD1 matches at 7 bases. CDR3 length equals 15 residues. The germline V gene encodes CDR1 MNHEY and CDR2 SVGAGI. V gave up 2 bases and J gave up 4 bases; unmatched junction bases: 7. CDR3 region: CASSYHTGESTEAFF. The CDR3 DNA reads as TGTGCCAGCAGTTACCATACAGGGGAAAGCACTGAAGCTTTCTTT.

V and J are TRBV9 and TRBJ2-2; a weak D match, TRBD1 (6 bases). CDR1 and CDR2 from the germline V gene are SGDLS and YYNGEE. CDR3 size: 18 residues. The V end lost 3 bases, the J end lost 2 bases, and 20 bases lay between the germline ends. DNA of the CDR3: TGTGCCAGCAGCGCCCGATTGCTAAACAGGGTTAACACCGGGGAGCTGTTTTTT. This codes for CASSARLLNRVNTGELFF.

This chain links TRBV6-6 with TRBJ2-3; 8 bases align to TRBD1. CDR1 MNHNY and CDR2 SVGAGI come from the germline V gene (reference sequence). The CDR3 extends over 15 amino acids. Trimming removed 8 bases from V and 4 bases from J; junction bases left unmatched: 11. The CDR3 is CASALYGTGPDTQYF. Here the CDR3 DNA reads TGTGCCAGCGCTCTGTATGGGACAGGACCAGATACGCAGTATTTT.

CDR3 DNA: TGTGCCAGTAGCACATTCCGGGACAGGGGCCCAGGGGACACTGAAGCTTTCTTT. Its protein product is CASSTFRDRGPGDTEAFF. The chain carries TRBV19 and TRBJ1-1, with 10 bases aligning to TRBD1. The germline V gene encodes CDR1 LNHDA and CDR2 SQIVND (reference sequence). The CDR3 spans 18 residues. After removal of 6 bases from V and 3 bases from J, the junction contained 16 bases not matched to a gene.

V is TRBV5-5 and J is TRBJ1-3; TRBD1 matches at 7 bases. V shed 4 bases and J 2 bases; nucleotides not matched to a gene: 3. CDR1 is SGHKS and CDR2 is YYEKEE in the germline V gene (reference sequence). The CDR3 totals 14 residues. CDR3 residues: CASSPTGTGNTIYF. CDR3 nucleotide sequence: TGTGCCAGCAGCCCGACAGGGACTGGAAACACCATATATTTT.

V is TRBV7-9 and J is TRBJ2-2; tentatively, D is TRBD1 (5 bases). Germline CDR1 reads SEHNR; CDR2 reads FQNEAQ (reference sequence). V was cut by 1 base and J by 4 bases, with 7 bases left in between. This CDR3 contains 14 residues. CDR3 nucleotide sequence: TGTGCCAGCAGCTTAGACAGGAGCACCGGGGAGCTGTTTTTT. This sequence encodes CASSLDRSTGELFF.